What follows describes a single T cell receptor (beta chain). Its cognate antigen has yet to be identified. It has no much larger one-base neighbor in the sample; base qualities were not kept. Library preparation employed 5' RACE. Data came from an Illumina HiSeq 2500. A second PCR of roughly 7 to 12 cycles was run with a J-beta primer mix and a sample-barcoded 5' primer. Each TCR beta cDNA molecule received a unique molecular identifier from a template-switch 5' adaptor carrying 12 random nucleotides. Each sample yielded at least 3 million CDR3-containing paired-end reads. First-strand cDNA synthesis was performed from all RNA using the Mint cDNA synthesis kit, with priming by a TRBC-specific oligonucleotide. Following uracil-DNA glycosylase treatment, all cDNA underwent a first 18-cycle PCR with the universal primers M1SS and BC2_uni_R. Per the source publication's procedure: For normalization, 1 million high-quality reads were randomly selected from each sample, with every read carrying a distinct molecular identifier. Instead of being binned into consensus sequences, reads that shared molecular identifiers were thrown out. MiTCR, set to a Q25 quality threshold and the strictest error-elimination algorithm, was used for CDR3 identification, clonotype clustering and error correction. Lower-bound total TCR beta diversity was estimated with a nonparametric unseen species model using Euler transformation. In TCRdb, the public reads were trimmed at Q25 with fastp and aligned with MiXCR, with productive beta chains retained. Rows are combined by CDR3 protein, so each entry shows the most common genes and DNA. TCRdb's processing, not the study's, gives the V and J calls here. Within this sample are around 700,000 distinct CDR3 sequences, with 20% to 30% of them counted one time only. The ten most abundant clones make up 9.4% of the sample.

Looking up the germline V gene (reference sequence) yields CDR1 LNHNV and CDR2 YYDKDF. Measured from the cysteine to the phenylalanine, the CDR3 is 15 residues long. The entry retains the CDR3 DNA only, 45 bases that are in frame from base 1. Clipping removes 4 bases from V and 4 bases from J, with 5 as the unmatched junction base count. This record comes from a study of blood T cells in healthy people across ages (dated by TCRdb to the mid-2010s). Notes on the research overall: In model experiments, template switching captured roughly one uniquely barcoded TCR beta cDNA molecule for every two T cells. For two donors (one aged 18 to 30 and one aged 80 or older), the study analyzed two additional independent replicas of 1 million unique cDNA reads from the same blood draw. The donors were divided into four age groups: young (average around 17 years), middle-aged (about 39), aged (approximately 64) and long-lived (about 90). To track age-related changes in TCR beta repertoire diversity, the study relied on deep sequencing normalized with unique cDNA molecular identifiers.

Donors were 39 systemically healthy Caucasian individuals from Russia aged about 6 to 100 years. Each donor gave roughly 9.5 milliliters of peripheral blood, collected into EDTA-treated Vacutainer tubes. Ficoll-Paque density-gradient centrifugation was used to isolate PBMCs, with at least 7 million per sample. Total RNA was extracted from PBMCs with Trizol reagent, with at least 5.5 micrograms obtained per sample. The percentages of naive CD45RAhigh/CD27high T cells were determined by flow cytometry on a PBMC aliquot from every donor. The paper's findings and limits, for the study overall: Observed TCR beta diversity per million T cells fell roughly linearly with age, and a significant reduction was already apparent by age around 40. Since profiling was done on bulk unsorted PBMCs, naive and antigen-experienced compartments could not be conclusively compared. The percentage of naive T cells measured by flow cytometry correlated strongly with observed TCR beta diversity. The CMV infection status of donors was not known, potentially confounding age-related changes in expanded clonotypes. Estimates of total diversity from one million sequenced T cells were regarded as lower bounds and underestimates. Compared with the aged group, more naive CD4+ T cells, fewer expanded clones and increased TCR diversity were shown by the long-lived group, suggesting age selection.

The same data also contributed to another study, on T cells of mothers and their children. From the second report: The donors were nine systemically healthy Caucasian individuals, made up of three mothers and their six children. cDNA synthesis used all of the extracted RNA, with about 1.5 ug of RNA in each 15 ul reaction. In the second PCR, the M1S primer introduced both the sample barcodes and 2-4 random nucleotides. More than 9 million TCR beta CDR3 reads were obtained from each mother, and about 3 million reads were obtained from each child. Thymic selection shapes the output of TCR recombination in a similar way in related and unrelated pairs, and inherited differences have a minor effect. Normalized repertoire overlap in related mother-child pairs was always slightly higher than in unrelated mother-child pairs, but the difference was never significant. Persistent microchimeric T cell clones were not detected, at a sensitivity of 85 to 100 clones per million clonotypes. In the study, deep NGS was used to compare the TCR beta repertoires of mothers and children, and features distinguishing related mother-child pairs from unrelated individuals were sought. The mean age was 40 +/- 4 years for the mothers and around 10 +/- 4 years for the children. After adapter ligation with NEBNext reagents, the libraries were sequenced on Illumina HiSeq 2000 with 100+100 nt paired-end reads. Mother and child libraries were prepared a month apart and sequenced in separate runs to prevent cross-contamination. For each donor, somewhere between roughly 450,000 and 2,000,000 distinct TCR beta clonotypes were identified. Naive TCR beta clonotypes were estimated from low-frequency clonotypes matched to each donor's FACS-determined naive share, without sorting.

Recombination linked TRBV15 to TRBJ1-4; 8 bases in the middle match TRBD1. The sample comprised blood. The clonotype originates from a boy aged 5-17 years in good health. The CDR3 region reads CATSIQDRGNEKLFF. The base sequence is TGTGCCACCAGCATCCAAGACAGGGGTAATGAAAAACTGTTTTTT.